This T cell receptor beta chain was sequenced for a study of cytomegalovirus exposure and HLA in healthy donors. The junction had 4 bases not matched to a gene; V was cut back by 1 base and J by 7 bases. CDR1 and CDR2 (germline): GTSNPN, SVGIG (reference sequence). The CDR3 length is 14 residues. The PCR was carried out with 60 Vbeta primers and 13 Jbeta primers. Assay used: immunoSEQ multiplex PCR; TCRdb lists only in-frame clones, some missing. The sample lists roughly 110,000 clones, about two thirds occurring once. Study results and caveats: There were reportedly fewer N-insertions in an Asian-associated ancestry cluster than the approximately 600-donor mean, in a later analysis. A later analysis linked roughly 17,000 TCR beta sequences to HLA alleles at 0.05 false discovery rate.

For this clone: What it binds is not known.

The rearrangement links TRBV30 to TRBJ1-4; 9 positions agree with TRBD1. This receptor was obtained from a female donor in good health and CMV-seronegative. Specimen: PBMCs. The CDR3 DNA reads TGTGCCTGGAGTGACAAGACAGGGGGTGAAAAACTGTTTTTT. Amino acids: CAWSDKTGGEKLFF. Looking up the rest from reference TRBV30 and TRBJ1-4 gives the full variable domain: SQTIHQWPATLVQPVGSPLSLECTVEGTSNPNLYWYRQAAGRGLQLLFYSVGIGQISSEVPQNLSASRPQDRQFILSSKKLLLSDSGFYLCAWSDKTGGEKLFFGSGTQLSVL.